These 5 T cell receptor beta chains were all obtained from the same sample, sequenced in a study of shared clonotypes between healthy human individuals. Here immunoSEQ multiplex PCR was the method, and the copy in TCRdb shows in-frame clones only, minus some. The table has roughly 2.6 million clones, roughly 92% seen once. What was sequenced was naive CD4+ T cells sorted from blood. Subset here: CD45RA+ positively selected. The origin of the receptors is a man between 18 and 29 years old in good health.

The chain links TRBV5-8 to TRBJ1-5, with D perhaps TRBD1 (6 bases). The V end was cut by 4 bases, the J end by 1 base, with 12 bases between. CDR3 length: 15 residues. CDR1 and CDR2 from the germline V gene are SGHTS and YDEGEE. In DNA, the CDR3 is TGTGCCAGCAGCGCGGACAGAGCCAGCAATCAGCCCCAGCATTTT. Translating it yields CASSADRASNQPQHF.

The chain joins TRBV5-4 to TRBJ2-5; D is possibly TRBD1 or TRBD2 (5 bases each). The CDR3 is made up of 13 amino acids. Germline loops: CDR1 SGHNT, CDR2 YYREEE (reference sequence). V gave up 4 bases and J gave up 5 bases, with 12 bases separating them. This CDR3 is CASSLGPLETQYF. The DNA for the CDR3 is TGTGCCAGCAGCCTGGGACCCTTGGAGACCCAGTACTTC.

This chain links TRBV10-1 with TRBJ2-7; D unclear. The CDR3 runs 13 residues. V dropped 3 bases and J dropped 6 bases, with 12 bases sitting between them. The germline gives CDR1 WNHNN, CDR2 SYGVQD (reference sequence). The CDR3 reads CASSDGVTAEQYF. Written as DNA, the CDR3 is TGCGCCAGCAGTGATGGGGTCACCGCCGAGCAGTACTTC.

The V gene is TRBV6-1, the J gene TRBJ2-1, with 7 bases fitting TRBD2. Germline CDR1 and CDR2: MNHNS and SASEGT. This CDR3 spans 16 amino acids. V lost 4 bases, J lost 1 base, and 7 bases stayed unmatched. The CDR3 DNA sequence: TGTGCCAGCAGTGGCCGGGGAGGGATATCCTACAATGAGCAGTTCTTC. Its translation: CASSGRGGISYNEQFF.

This clone was counted a few times. The V call is TRBV7-9, the J call TRBJ1-1; no firm D call. CDR3 length equals 12 residues. V was shortened by 5 bases and J by 4 bases, with 8 bases between the two germline ends. In germline, CDR1 is SEHNR, CDR2 FQNEAQ (reference sequence). The CDR3 nucleotides read TGTGCCAGCAGCGTGGGAGGCACTGAAGCTTTCTTT. As protein: CASSVGGTEAFF.